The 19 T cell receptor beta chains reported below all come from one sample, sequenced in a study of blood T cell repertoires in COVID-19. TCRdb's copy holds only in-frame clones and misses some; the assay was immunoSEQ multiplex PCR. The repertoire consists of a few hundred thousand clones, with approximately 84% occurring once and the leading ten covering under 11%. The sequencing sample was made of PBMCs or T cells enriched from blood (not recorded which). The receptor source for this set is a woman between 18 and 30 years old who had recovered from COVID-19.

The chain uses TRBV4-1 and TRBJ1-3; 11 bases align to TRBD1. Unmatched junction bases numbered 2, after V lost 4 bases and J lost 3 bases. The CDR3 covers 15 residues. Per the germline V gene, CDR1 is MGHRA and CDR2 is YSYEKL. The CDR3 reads CASSRGTGGGNTIYF. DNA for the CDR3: TGCGCCAGCAGCCGTGGGACAGGGGGTGGAAACACCATATATTTT.

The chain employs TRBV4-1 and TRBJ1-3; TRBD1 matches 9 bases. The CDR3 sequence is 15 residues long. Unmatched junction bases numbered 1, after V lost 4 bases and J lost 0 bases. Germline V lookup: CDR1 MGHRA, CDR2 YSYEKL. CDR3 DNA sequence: TGCGCCAGCAGCCCGGACAGGGGCTCTGGAAACACCATATATTTT. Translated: CASSPDRGSGNTIYF.

The CDR3 is CASSLGWQRTNTGELFF. For the CDR3, the DNA is TGTGCCAGCAGCTTAGGTTGGCAGCGGACGAACACCGGGGAGCTGTTTTTT. The chain employs TRBV7-2 and TRBJ2-2; weak D call: TRBD2 (5 bases). V lost 1 base, J lost 0 bases, and 12 bases lay in between. The CDR3 extends over 17 amino acids. CDR1 is SGHTA, CDR2 FQGNSA, per germline.

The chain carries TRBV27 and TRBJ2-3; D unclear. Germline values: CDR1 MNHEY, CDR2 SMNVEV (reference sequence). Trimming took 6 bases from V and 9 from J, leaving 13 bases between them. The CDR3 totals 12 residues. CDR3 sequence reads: CASSSLPGTQYF. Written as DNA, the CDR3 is TGTGCCAGCAGCTCCCTCCCCGGGACGCAGTATTTT.

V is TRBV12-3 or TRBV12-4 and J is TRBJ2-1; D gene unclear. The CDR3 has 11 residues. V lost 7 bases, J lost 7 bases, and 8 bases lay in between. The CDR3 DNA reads TGTGCCAGCACCTATAAAAATGAGCAGTTCTTC. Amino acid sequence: CASTYKNEQFF.

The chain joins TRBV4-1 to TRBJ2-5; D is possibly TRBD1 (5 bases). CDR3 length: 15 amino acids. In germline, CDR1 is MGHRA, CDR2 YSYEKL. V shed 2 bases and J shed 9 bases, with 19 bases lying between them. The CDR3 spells CASSQYTVRGYAQYF. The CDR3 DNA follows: TGCGCCAGCAGCCAATATACGGTTAGGGGTTATGCCCAGTACTTC.

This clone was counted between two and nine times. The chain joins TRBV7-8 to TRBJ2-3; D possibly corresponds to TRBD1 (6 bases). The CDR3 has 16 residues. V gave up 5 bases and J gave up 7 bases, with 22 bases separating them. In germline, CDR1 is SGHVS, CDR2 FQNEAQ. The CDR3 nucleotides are TGTGCCAGCAGCCGCCCTTGGGACAAGGGACCAAATACGCAGTATTTT. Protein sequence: CASSRPWDKGPNTQYF.

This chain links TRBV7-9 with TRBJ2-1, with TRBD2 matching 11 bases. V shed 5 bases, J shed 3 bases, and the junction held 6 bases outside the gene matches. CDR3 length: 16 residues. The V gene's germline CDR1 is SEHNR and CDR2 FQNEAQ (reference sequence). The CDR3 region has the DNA TGTGCCAGCAGCCCATCCGGGACTAGCGGCTACAATGAGCAGTTCTTC. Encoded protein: CASSPSGTSGYNEQFF. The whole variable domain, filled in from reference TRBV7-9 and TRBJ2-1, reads DTGVSQNPRHKITKRGQNVTFRCDPISEHNRLYWYRQTLGQGPEFLTYFQNEAQLEKSRLLSDRFSAERPKGSFSTLEIQRTEQGDSAMYLCASSPSGTSGYNEQFFGPGTRLTVL.

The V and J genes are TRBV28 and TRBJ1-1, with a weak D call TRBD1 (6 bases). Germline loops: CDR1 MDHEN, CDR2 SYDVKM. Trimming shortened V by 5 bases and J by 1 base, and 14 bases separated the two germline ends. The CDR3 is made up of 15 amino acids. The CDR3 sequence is CASSLMGAGNTEAFF. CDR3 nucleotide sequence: TGTGCCAGCAGTCTTATGGGGGCGGGGAACACTGAAGCTTTCTTT.

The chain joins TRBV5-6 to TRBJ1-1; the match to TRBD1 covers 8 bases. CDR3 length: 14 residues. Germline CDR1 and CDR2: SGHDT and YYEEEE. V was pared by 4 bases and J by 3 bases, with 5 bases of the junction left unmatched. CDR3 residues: CASSRRQGYTEAFF. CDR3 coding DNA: TGTGCCAGCAGCAGACGACAGGGGTACACTGAAGCTTTCTTT.

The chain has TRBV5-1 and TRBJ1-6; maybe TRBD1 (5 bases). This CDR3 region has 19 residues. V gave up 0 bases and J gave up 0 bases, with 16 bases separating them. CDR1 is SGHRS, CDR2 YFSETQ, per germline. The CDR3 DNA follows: TGCGCCAGCAGCTTGGCCGGCGGGACGGAGAGCTCCTATAATTCACCCCTCCACTTT. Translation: CASSLAGGTESSYNSPLHF.

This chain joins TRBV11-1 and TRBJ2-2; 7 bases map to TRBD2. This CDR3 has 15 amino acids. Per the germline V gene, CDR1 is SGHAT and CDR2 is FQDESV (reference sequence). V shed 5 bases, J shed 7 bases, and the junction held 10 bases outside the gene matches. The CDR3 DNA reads TGTGCCAGCAGCCCGAATGCGGGAGTGTTCGGGGAGCTGTTTTTT. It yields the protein CASSPNAGVFGELFF.

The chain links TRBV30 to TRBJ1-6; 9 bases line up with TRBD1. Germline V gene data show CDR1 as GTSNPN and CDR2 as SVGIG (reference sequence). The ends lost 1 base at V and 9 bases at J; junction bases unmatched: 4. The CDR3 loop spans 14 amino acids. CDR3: CAWSAGTGTSPLHF. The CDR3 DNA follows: TGTGCCTGGAGTGCCGGGACAGGGACTTCACCCCTCCACTTT.

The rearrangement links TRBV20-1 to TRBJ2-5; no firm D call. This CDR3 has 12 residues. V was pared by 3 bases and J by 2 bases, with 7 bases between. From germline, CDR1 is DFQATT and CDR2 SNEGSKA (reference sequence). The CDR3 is CSASSRQETQYF. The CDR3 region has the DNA TGCAGTGCTAGTAGCCGGCAAGAGACCCAGTACTTC.

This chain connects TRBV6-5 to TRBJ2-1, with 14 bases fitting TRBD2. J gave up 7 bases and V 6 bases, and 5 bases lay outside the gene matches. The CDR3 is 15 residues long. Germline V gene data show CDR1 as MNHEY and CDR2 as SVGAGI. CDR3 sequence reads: CASRRLAGGSNEQFF. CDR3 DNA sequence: TGTGCCAGCAGACGACTAGCGGGAGGGTCAAATGAGCAGTTCTTC.

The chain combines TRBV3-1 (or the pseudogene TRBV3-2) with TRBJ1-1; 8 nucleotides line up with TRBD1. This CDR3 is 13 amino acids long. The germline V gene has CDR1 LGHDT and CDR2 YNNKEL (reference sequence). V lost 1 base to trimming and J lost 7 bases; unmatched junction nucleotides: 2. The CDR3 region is CASSQGTGFEAFF. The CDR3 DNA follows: TGTGCCAGCAGCCAAGGGACAGGGTTTGAAGCTTTCTTT.

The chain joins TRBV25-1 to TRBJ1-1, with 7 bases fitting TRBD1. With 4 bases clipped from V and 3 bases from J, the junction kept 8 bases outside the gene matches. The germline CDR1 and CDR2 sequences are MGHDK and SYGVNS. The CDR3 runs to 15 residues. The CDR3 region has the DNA TGTGCCAGCAGTGCCGGAGGCAGGGGGTACACTGAAGCTTTCTTT. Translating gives CASSAGGRGYTEAFF.

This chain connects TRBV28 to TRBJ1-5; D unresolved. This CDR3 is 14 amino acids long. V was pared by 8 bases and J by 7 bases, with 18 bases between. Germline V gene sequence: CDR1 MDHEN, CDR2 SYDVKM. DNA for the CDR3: TGTGCCAGCCGCTACCCCGGGGTGGGCCAGCCCCAGCATTTT. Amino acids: CASRYPGVGQPQHF.

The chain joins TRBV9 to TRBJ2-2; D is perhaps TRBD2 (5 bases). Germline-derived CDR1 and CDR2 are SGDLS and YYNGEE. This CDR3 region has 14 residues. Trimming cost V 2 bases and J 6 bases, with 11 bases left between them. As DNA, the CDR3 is TGTGCCAGCAGCGTGCACACCGGGGCCGGGGAGCTGTTTTTT. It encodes CASSVHTGAGELFF.